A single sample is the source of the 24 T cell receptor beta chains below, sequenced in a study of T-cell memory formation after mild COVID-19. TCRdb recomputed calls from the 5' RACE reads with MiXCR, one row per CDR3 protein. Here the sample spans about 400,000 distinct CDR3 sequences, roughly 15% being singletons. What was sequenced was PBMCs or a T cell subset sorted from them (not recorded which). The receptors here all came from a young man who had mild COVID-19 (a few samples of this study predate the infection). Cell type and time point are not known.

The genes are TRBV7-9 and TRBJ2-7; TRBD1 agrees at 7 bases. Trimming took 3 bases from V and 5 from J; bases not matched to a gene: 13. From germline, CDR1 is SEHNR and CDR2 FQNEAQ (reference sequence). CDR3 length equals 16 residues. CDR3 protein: CASSFNPETGSDEQYF. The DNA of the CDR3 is TGTGCCAGCAGCTTCAACCCCGAGACAGGGAGCGACGAGCAGTACTTC.

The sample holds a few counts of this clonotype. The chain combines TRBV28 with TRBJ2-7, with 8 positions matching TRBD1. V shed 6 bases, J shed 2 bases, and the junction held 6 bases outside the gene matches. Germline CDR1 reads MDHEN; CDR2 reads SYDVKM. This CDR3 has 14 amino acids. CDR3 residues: CASSPTGQAYEQYV. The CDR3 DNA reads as TGTGCCAGCAGCCCAACGGGACAGGCCTACGAGCAGTACGTC.

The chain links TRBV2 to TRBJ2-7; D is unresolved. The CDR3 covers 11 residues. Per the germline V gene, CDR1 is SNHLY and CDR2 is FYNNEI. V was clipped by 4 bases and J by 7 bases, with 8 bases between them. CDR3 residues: CASSGYEEQYF. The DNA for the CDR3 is TGTGCCAGCAGTGGCTACGAGGAGCAGTACTTC. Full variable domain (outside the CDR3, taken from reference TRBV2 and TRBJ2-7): EPEVTQTPSHQVTQMGQEVILRCVPISNHLYFYWYRQILGQKVEFLVSFYNNEISEKSEIFDDQFSVERPDGSNFTLKIRSTKLEDSAMYFCASSGYEEQYFGPGTRLTVT.

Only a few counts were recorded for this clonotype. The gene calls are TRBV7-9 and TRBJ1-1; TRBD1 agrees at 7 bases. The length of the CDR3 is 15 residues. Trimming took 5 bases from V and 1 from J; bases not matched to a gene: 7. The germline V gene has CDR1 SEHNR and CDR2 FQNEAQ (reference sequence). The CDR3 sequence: CASSPRGTENTEAFF. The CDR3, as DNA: TGTGCCAGCAGCCCCCGAGGGACAGAGAACACTGAAGCTTTCTTT.

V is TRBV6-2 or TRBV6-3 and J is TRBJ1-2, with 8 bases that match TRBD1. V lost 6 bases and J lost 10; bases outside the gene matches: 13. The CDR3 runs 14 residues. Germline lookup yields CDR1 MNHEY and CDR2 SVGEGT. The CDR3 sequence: CASSPGTGAIFYTF. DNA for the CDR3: TGTGCCAGCAGCCCCGGGACAGGCGCAATTTTCTACACCTTC.

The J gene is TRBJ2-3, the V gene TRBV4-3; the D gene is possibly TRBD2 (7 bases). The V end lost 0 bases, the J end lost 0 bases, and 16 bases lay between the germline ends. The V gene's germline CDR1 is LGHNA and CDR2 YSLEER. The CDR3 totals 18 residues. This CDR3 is CASSQEGVAGASTDTQYF. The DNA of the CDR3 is TGCGCCAGCAGCCAAGAAGGCGTCGCGGGGGCGAGCACAGATACGCAGTATTTT.

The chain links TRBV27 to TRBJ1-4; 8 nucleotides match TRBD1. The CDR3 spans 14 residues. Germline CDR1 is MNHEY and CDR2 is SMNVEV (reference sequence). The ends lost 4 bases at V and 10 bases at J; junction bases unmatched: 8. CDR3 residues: CASSSTGEWRKLFF. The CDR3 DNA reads TGTGCCAGCAGTTCGACAGGGGAGTGGAGAAAACTGTTTTTT.

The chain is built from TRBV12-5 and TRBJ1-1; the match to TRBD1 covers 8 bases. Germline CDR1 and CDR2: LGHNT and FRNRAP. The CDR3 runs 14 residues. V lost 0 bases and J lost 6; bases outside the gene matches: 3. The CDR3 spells CASGLVPDRAEAFF. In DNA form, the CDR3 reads TGTGCTAGTGGTTTGGTTCCGGACAGGGCTGAAGCTTTCTTT.

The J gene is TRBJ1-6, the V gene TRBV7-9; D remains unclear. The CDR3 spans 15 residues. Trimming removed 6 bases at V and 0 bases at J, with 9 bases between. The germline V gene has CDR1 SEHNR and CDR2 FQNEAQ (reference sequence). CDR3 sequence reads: CASRPSSSYNSPLHF. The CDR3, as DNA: TGTGCCAGCAGGCCGAGTAGCTCCTATAATTCACCCCTCCACTTT.

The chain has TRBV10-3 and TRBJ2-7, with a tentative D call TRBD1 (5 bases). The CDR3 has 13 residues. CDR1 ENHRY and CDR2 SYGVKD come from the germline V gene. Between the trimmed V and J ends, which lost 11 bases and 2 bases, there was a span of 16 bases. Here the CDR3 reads CAVLSTAAYEQYV. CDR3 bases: TGTGCCGTTCTTTCGACAGCTGCCTACGAGCAGTACGTC.

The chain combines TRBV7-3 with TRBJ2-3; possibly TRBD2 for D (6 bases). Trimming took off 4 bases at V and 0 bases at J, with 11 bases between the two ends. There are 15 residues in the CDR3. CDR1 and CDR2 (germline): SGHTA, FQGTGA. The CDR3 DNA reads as TGTGCCAGCAGCTCCGGGACTCCTAGCACAGATACGCAGTATTTT. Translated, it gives CASSSGTPSTDTQYF.

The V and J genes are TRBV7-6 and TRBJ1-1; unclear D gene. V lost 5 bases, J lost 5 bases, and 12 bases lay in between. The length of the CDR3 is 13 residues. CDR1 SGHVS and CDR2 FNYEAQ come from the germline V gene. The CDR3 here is CASSETPETEAFF. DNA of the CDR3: TGTGCCAGCAGCGAAACTCCGGAGACTGAAGCTTTCTTT.

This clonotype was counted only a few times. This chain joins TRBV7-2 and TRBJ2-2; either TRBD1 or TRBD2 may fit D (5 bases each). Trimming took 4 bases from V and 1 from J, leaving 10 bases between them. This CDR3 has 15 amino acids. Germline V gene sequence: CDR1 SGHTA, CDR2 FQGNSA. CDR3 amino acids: CASSWGRLNTGELFF. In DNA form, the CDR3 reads TGTGCCAGCAGCTGGGGACGGCTGAACACCGGGGAGCTGTTTTTT.

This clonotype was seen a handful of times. DNA of the CDR3: TGCGCCAGCAGGATTGAATGGGATCTCGAGACCCAGTACTTC. It specifies CASRIEWDLETQYF. The chain joins TRBV5-1 to TRBJ2-5; D gene uncertain. Germline CDR1 is SGHRS and CDR2 is YFSETQ. This CDR3 is 14 amino acids long. V shed 5 bases and J shed 5 bases, with 16 bases lying between them. The full variable domain, with the rest looked up from reference TRBV5-1 and TRBJ2-5, is KAGVTQTPRYLIKTRGQQVTLSCSPISGHRSVSWYQQTPGQGLQFLFEYFSETQRNKGNFPGRFSGRQFSNSRSEMNVSTLELGDSALYLCASRIEWDLETQYFGPGTRLLVL.

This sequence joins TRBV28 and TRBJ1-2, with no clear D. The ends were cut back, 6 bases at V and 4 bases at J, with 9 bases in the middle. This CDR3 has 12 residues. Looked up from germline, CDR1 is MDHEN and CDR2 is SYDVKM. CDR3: CASRGSFYGYTF. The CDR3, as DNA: TGTGCCAGCAGGGGCTCATTCTATGGCTACACCTTC.

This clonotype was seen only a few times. CDR3 DNA sequence: TGCGCCAGCAGCCCCCGCGGGTCTAGCGGGGAGACCGCAGATACGCAGTATTTT. Its protein product is CASSPRGSSGETADTQYF. This chain links TRBV4-1 with TRBJ2-3; TRBD2 aligns across 9 bases. Germline V lookup: CDR1 MGHRA, CDR2 YSYEKL. V gave up 4 bases and J gave up 4 bases; unmatched junction bases: 15. This CDR3 comprises 18 residues.

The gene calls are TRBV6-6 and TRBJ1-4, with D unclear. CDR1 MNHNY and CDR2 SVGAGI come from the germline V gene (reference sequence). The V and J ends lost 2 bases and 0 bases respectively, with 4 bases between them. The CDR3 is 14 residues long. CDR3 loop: CASSYPATNEKLFF. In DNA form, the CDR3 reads TGTGCCAGCAGTTACCCAGCAACTAATGAAAAACTGTTTTTT.

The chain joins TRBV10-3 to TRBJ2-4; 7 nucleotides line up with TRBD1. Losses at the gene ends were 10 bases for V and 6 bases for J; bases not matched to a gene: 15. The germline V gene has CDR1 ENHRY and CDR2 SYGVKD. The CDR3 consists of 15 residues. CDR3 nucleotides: TGTGCCAAAAAGCAGTTGTCGGCAGGGGGAAACATTCAGTACTTC. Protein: CAKKQLSAGGNIQYF.

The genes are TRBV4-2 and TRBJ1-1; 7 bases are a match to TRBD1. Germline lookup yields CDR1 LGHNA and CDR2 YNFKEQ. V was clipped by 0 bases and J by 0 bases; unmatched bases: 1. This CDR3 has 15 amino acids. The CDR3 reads CASSQEGQMNTEAFF. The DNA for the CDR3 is TGTGCCAGCAGCCAAGAGGGACAGATGAACACTGAAGCTTTCTTT.

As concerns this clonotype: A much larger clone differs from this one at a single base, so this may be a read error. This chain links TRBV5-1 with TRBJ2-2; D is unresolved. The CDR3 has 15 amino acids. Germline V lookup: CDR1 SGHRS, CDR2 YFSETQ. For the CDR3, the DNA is TGCGCCAGCCACATGTCCGGAACGAACACCTGGGAGCTGTTTTTT. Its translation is CASHMSGTNTWELFF.

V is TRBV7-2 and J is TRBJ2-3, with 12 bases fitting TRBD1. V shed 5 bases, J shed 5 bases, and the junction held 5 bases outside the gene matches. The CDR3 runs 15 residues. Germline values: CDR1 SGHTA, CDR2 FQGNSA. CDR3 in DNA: TGTGCCAGCAGCACCGGGACAGGGGGCGTAGATACGCAGTATTTT. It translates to CASSTGTGGVDTQYF.

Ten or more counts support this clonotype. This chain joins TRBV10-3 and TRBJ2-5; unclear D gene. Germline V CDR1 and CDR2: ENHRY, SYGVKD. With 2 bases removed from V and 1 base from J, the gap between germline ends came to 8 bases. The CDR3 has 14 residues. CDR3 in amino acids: CAISEMYIQETQYF. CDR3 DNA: TGTGCCATCAGTGAGATGTATATCCAAGAGACCCAGTACTTC.

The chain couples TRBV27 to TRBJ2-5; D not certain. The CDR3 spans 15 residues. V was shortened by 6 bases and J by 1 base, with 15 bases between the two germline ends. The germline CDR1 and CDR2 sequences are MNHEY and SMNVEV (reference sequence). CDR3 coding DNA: TGTGCCAGCAGCACGCTCAGTCTTGTCCAAGAGACCCAGTACTTC. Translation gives CASSTLSLVQETQYF.

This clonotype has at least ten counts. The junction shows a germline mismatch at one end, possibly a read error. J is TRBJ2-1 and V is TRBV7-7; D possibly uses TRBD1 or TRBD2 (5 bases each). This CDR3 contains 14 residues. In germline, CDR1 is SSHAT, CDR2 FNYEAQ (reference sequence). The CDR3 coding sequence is TGTGCTAGCAGCTACGGACCCGTTGGGGGTGAGCAGTTCTTC. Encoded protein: CASSYGPVGGEQFF.